The 13 T cell receptor beta chains below were found in one sample sequenced in a study of response to subunit inactivated influenza vaccine. TCRdb redid the calling of the RT-PCR reads with MiXCR, one entry per CDR3 protein. This sample has 450,000 to 700,000 distinct CDR3 sequences, with about 15% found just once. The source was PBMCs from blood, collected approximately 13 days after vaccination. These receptors came from a man between 45 and 60 years old who received an inactivated influenza vaccine.

This chain uses TRBV7-9 with TRBJ1-2; D not certain. Germline-derived CDR1 and CDR2 are SEHNR and FQNEAQ (reference sequence). V was clipped by 4 bases and J by 5 bases, with 11 bases between them. The CDR3 covers 13 residues. The DNA of the CDR3 is TGTGCCAGCAGCTCAGGCGTCGAGTATGGCTACACCTTC. Translation: CASSSGVEYGYTF. The full variable domain, its missing parts supplied by reference TRBV7-9 and TRBJ1-2, is DTGVSQNPRHKITKRGQNVTFRCDPISEHNRLYWYRQTLGQGPEFLTYFQNEAQLEKSRLLSDRFSAERPKGSFSTLEIQRTEQGDSAMYLCASSSGVEYGYTFGSGTRLTVV.

Only a few counts were recorded for this clonotype. V usage is TRBV20-1 and J usage is TRBJ2-1; the match to TRBD2 covers 10 bases. The V gene end was trimmed by 0 bases and the J gene end by 13 bases; junction bases not matched to a gene: 9. The germline V gene has CDR1 DFQATT and CDR2 SNEGSKA (reference sequence). The CDR3 consists of 14 residues. CDR3: CSAREASGGFLQFF. The CDR3 bases are TGCAGTGCTAGAGAGGCTAGCGGGGGTTTCCTTCAGTTCTTC.

This clonotype has more than one count but fewer than ten. The rearrangement joins TRBV9 to TRBJ2-5; 8 bases fit TRBD2. V gave up 3 bases and J gave up 2 bases; unmatched junction bases: 6. Germline V CDR1 and CDR2: SGDLS, YYNGEE. This CDR3 is 15 amino acids long. CDR3 DNA sequence: TGTGCCAGCAGCGCTTCTAGCGGGTCGCAAGAGACCCAGTACTTC. This translates into CASSASSGSQETQYF.

This clonotype appeared many times. This chain links TRBV6-1 with TRBJ1-6; D may be TRBD1 (5 bases). The CDR3 spans 14 residues. Germline CDR1 and CDR2: MNHNS and SASEGT. V was pared by 1 base and J by 8 bases, with 9 bases between. The CDR3 DNA is TGTGCCAGCAGTGAAGGACAGCAGGATTCACCCCTCCACTTT. Translation: CASSEGQQDSPLHF.

There are a few counts of this clonotype. This chain connects TRBV20-1 to TRBJ1-1; D not certain. CDR1 and CDR2 from the germline V gene are DFQATT and SNEGSKA (reference sequence). The CDR3 runs 14 residues. V was shortened by 0 bases and J by 1 base, with 9 bases between the two germline ends. CDR3 amino acids: CSARDPRGNTEAFF. CDR3 nucleotide sequence: TGCAGTGCTAGAGATCCGCGCGGGAACACTGAAGCTTTCTTT.

The chain carries TRBV10-2 and TRBJ1-3; D is ambiguous. Germline V gene sequence: CDR1 WSHSY, CDR2 SAAADI. CDR3 length equals 15 residues. Trimming took 8 bases from V and 1 from J, leaving 15 bases between them. This CDR3 reads CASRIVRGSGNTIYF. The CDR3 bases are TGCGCCAGCCGCATAGTCCGGGGTTCTGGAAACACCATATATTTT.

The sample holds many counts of this clonotype. The V call is TRBV20-1, the J call TRBJ2-5, with D unresolved. Germline V gene data show CDR1 as DFQATT and CDR2 as SNEGSKA (reference sequence). Trimming took off 5 bases at V and 7 bases at J, with 17 bases between the two ends. This CDR3 comprises 13 residues. CDR3 nucleotide sequence: TGCAGTGCTCCATACCTGGATGGGATGACCCAGTACTTC. Encoded protein: CSAPYLDGMTQYF.

In its sample, this clonotype was seen many times. The CDR3 region has the DNA TGCAGCGTTCTAGGTTCCTCCTACAATGAGCAGTTCTTC. This gives the protein CSVLGSSYNEQFF. The gene calls are TRBV29-1 and TRBJ2-1; D is undetermined. The V and J ends lost 5 bases and 0 bases respectively, with 8 bases between them. Germline V lookup: CDR1 SQVTM, CDR2 ANQGSEA. The CDR3 loop spans 13 amino acids.

This clonotype has more than one count but fewer than ten. This sequence joins TRBV7-6 and TRBJ2-7; 10 bases are a match to TRBD2. J gave up 6 bases and V 1 base, and 9 bases lay outside the gene matches. The CDR3 has 16 amino acids. Germline V lookup: CDR1 SGHVS, CDR2 FNYEAQ. As DNA, the CDR3 is TGTGCCAGCAGCTTAGGTCCGGCTAGCGGGAGAGGCGAGCAGTACTTC. Amino acids: CASSLGPASGRGEQYF. The whole variable domain, filled in from reference TRBV7-6 and TRBJ2-7, reads GAGVSQSPRYKVTKRGQDVALRCDPISGHVSLYWYRQALGQGPEFLTYFNYEAQQDKSGLPNDRFSAERPEGSISTLTIQRTEQRDSAMYRCASSLGPASGRGEQYFGPGTRLTVT.

Only a few counts were recorded for this clonotype. The chain employs TRBV5-5 and TRBJ2-1; maybe TRBD2 (6 bases). The V end was cut by 4 bases, the J end by 6 bases, with 14 bases between. Germline lookup yields CDR1 SGHKS and CDR2 YYEKEE (reference sequence). The CDR3 runs to 14 residues. CDR3 coding DNA: TGTGCCAGCAGCGTATCGACTAGAGTCAATGAGCAGTTCTTC. This gives the protein CASSVSTRVNEQFF.

The J gene is TRBJ1-4, the V gene TRBV7-2; D is ambiguous. The CDR3 consists of 15 residues. Germline CDR1 is SGHTA and CDR2 is FQGNSA. Deletions cut 2 bases from V and 1 base from J, with 8 bases between. In nucleotides, the CDR3 is TGTGCCAGCAGCTTACGTTCAGTAACTAATGAAAAACTGTTTTTT. Its translation: CASSLRSVTNEKLFF.

In the case of this clonotype: A much larger clone differs from this one at a single base, so this may be a read error. The chain has TRBV5-1 and TRBJ2-7; 10 positions agree with TRBD2. There are 15 residues in the CDR3. The V and J ends lost 3 bases and 2 bases, in that order; junction bases with no gene match: 5. CDR1 is SGHRS, CDR2 YFSETQ, per germline. The CDR3 reads CASSSAAGGPYEQYF. In DNA form, the CDR3 reads TGCGCCAGCAGCTCCGCAGCGGGGGGGCCCTACGAGCAGTACTTC. Full variable domain (missing parts from reference TRBV5-1 and TRBJ2-7): KAGVTQTPRYLIKTRGQQVTLSCSPISGHRSVSWYQQTPGQGLQFLFEYFSETQRNKGNFPGRFSGRQFSNSRSEMNVSTLELGDSALYLCASSSAAGGPYEQYFGPGTRLTVT.

This clonotype has just a few counts. The chain recombines TRBV6-2 or TRBV6-3 with TRBJ2-1; tentatively, D is TRBD1 (6 bases). The germline CDR1 and CDR2 sequences are MNHEY and SVGEGT. Deletions cut 2 bases from V and 7 bases from J, with 15 bases between. The CDR3 consists of 15 residues. CDR3 in DNA: TGTGCCAGCAGTTACACCCCGACAGGTGGTAATGAGCAGTTCTTC. Translating it yields CASSYTPTGGNEQFF.